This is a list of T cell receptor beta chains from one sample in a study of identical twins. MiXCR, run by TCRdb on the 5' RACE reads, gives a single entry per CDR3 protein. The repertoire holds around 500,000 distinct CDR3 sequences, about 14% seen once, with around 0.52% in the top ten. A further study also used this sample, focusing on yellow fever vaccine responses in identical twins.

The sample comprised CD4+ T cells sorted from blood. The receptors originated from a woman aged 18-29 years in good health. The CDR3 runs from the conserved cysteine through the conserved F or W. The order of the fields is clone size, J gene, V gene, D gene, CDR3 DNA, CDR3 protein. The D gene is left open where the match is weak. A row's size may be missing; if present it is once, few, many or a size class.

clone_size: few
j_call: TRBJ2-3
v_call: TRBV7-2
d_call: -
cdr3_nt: TGTGCCAGCAGCTTCCGTCTTAGCACAGATACGCAGTATTTT
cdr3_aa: CASSFRLSTDTQYF

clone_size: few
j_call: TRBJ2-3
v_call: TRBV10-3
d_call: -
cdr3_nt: TGTGCCATCACCACAGGGATGGGGGCAGATACGCAGTATTTT
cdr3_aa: CAITTGMGADTQYF

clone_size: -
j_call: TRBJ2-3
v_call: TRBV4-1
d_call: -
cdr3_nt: TGCGCCAGCACCTCCAGGGGCTCGCAGTATTTT
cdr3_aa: CASTSRGSQYF

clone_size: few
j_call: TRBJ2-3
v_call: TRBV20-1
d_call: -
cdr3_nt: TGCAGTGCAAAGAAGCTGGGCTTTAGCACAGATACGCAGTATTTT
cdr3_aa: CSAKKLGFSTDTQYF

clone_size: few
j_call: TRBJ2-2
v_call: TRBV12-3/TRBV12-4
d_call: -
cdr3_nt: TGTGCCAGCAGTTTAGCGCTGGGGGGCAGGGGCACCGGGGAGCTGTTTTTT
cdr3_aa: CASSLALGGRGTGELFF

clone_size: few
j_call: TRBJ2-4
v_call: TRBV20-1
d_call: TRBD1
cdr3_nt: TGCAGTGCTAGGACAGGGGAAAACATTCAGTACTTC
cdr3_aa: CSARTGENIQYF

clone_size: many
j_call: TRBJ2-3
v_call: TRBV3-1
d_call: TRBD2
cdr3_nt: TGTGCCAGCAGTCGAAGGACTAGCGGGGGCACAGATACGCAGTATTTT
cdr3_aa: CASSRRTSGGTDTQYF

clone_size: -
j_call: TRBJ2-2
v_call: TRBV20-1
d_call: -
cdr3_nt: TGCAGTGCCACGCCGGGACCGATCACCGGGGAGCTGTTTTTT
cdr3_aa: CSATPGPITGELFF

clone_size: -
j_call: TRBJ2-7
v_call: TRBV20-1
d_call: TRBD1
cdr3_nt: TGCAGTGCTAGATCGCCGTCGGGACAGGGAACCGAGCAGTACTTC
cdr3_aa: CSARSPSGQGTEQYF

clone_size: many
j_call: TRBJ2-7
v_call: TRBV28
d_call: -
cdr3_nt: TGTGCCAGCAGTTTAAAAGCACGGACACTCTACGAGCAGTACTTC
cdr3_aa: CASSLKARTLYEQYF

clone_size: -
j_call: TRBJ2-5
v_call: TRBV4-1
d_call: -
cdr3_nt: TGCGCCAGCAGCCAAGACACGGGGGAGACCCAGTACTTC
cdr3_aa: CASSQDTGETQYF

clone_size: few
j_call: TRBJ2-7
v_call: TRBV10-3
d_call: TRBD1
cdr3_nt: TGTGCCATCAAGGGGGGGACAGGGGGCCCCTACGAGCAGTACTTC
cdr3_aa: CAIKGGTGGPYEQYF

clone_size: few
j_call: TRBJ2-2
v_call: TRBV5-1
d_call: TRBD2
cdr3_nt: TGCGCCAGCAGCTTGGTCGGCGGGGGAACGCGAAACACCGGGGAGCTGTTTTTT
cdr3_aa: CASSLVGGGTRNTGELFF

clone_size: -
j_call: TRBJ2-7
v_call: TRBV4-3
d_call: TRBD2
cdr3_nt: TGCGCCAGCAGCCACGATTCCACCCCCTCTAGCGGGAGATCCTACGAGCAGTACTTC
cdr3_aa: CASSHDSTPSSGRSYEQYF

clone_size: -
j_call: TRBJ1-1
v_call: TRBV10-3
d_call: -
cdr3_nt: TGTGCCATCAGTGAGGGGACGGATTACACTGAAGCTTTCTTT
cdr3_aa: CAISEGTDYTEAFF

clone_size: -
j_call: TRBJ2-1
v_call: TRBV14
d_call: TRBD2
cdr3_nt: TGTGCCAGCCTCCAGCGAGCGGGAGGTTTATCCCCCAATGAGCAGTTCTTC
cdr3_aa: CASLQRAGGLSPNEQFF

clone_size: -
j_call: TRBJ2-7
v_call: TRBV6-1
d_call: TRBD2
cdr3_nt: TGTGCCAGCAGTACAGGGCTAGCGGGCCCCCAACGCGGGCAGTACTTC
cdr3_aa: CASSTGLAGPQRGQYF

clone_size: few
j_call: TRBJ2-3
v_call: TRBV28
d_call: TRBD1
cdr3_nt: TGTGCCAGCAGCTGGGGACAGTCAGATACGCAGTATTTT
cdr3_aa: CASSWGQSDTQYF

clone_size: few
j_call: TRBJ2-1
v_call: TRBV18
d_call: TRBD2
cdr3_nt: TGTGCCAGCTCACGACCGGACAAGGCGGCTCTAGGTCTAGCGGGGGGAAGCTCCTACAATGAGCAGTTCTTC
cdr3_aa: CASSRPDKAALGLAGGSSYNEQFF

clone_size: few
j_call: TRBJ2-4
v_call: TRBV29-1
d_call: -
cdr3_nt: TGCAGCGTTGTAAGGAGCACCAGGGGGGACATTCAGTACTTC
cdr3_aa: CSVVRSTRGDIQYF

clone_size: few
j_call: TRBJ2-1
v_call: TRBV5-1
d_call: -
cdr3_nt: TGCGCCAGCAGATTGGACGGTGGGGTCTACAATGAGCAGTTCTTC
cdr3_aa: CASRLDGGVYNEQFF

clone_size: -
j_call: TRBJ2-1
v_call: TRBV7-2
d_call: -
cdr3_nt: TGTGCCAGCAGCCCCCGGGGTAGGAGTCGGGATGAGCAGTTCTTC
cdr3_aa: CASSPRGRSRDEQFF

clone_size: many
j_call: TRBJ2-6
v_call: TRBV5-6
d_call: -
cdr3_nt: TGTGCCAGCCAGTACTCTGGGGCCAACGTCCTGACTTTC
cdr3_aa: CASQYSGANVLTF

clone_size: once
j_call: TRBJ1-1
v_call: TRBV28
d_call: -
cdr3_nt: TGTGCCAGCAGTTTGGTCACAGTTAAGAACACTGAAGCTTTCTTT
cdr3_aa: CASSLVTVKNTEAFF